This TCR beta chain stems from a study of control samples from healthy donors and cancer patients. Measured with immunoSEQ multiplex PCR; TCRdb has only the in-frame clones, and not every one. The table records around 50,000 clones, 95% of them present only once. The CDR3 is 15 amino acids. With 1 base removed from V and 1 base from J, the gap between germline ends came to 10 bases. Germline-derived CDR1 and CDR2 are SEHNR and FQNEAQ (reference sequence). The sample was blood. The clonotype comes from a man aged 25-45 years in good health. The chain joins TRBV7-9 to TRBJ1-1; TRBD1 is a possible D gene (6 bases). Here the CDR3 reads CASSLVQGRNTEAFF. CDR3 DNA: TGTGCCAGCAGCTTAGTGCAGGGGAGGAACACTGAAGCTTTCTTT.